Listed below are T cell receptor beta chains from one sample, sequenced in a study of T cell responses to AZD1222 COVID-19 vaccine. This table comes from immunoSEQ multiplex PCR, and its TCRdb copy is limited to in-frame clones, with some not included. The profile shows approximately 94,000 clones, 80% to 95% of them singletons. Sequences were derived from peripheral blood, sampled on day 0 of AZD1222 vaccination. The receptor set was obtained from an adult in good health. The CDR3 runs from the conserved cysteine through the conserved F or W. The D gene is left open where the match is weak. The listing skips clone size in some rows; elsewhere it reads once, few, many or a size class.

V gene: TRBV28; clone size: NA; J gene: TRBJ1-2; D gene: NA; CDR3 DNA: TGTGCCAGCAGTTTCCCAGGGACACCCTCCTATGGCTACACCTTC; CDR3 protein: CASSFPGTPSYGYTF
V gene: TRBV28; clone size: NA; J gene: TRBJ1-4; D gene: NA; CDR3 DNA: TGTGCCAGCAGTGAAACAGGGAATCTTCGAGAAAAACTGTTTTTT; CDR3 protein: CASSETGNLREKLFF
V gene: TRBV7-9; clone size: NA; J gene: TRBJ2-1; D gene: TRBD1; CDR3 DNA: TGTGCCAGCAGCAGAGGGGGCGGCTCCTACAATGAGCAGTTCTTC; CDR3 protein: CASSRGGGSYNEQFF
V gene: TRBV9; clone size: NA; J gene: TRBJ2-1; D gene: TRBD2; CDR3 DNA: TGTGCCAGCAGCGTAGGTGGGACTAGCGGCAATGAGCAGTTCTTC; CDR3 protein: CASSVGGTSGNEQFF
V gene: TRBV7-8; clone size: NA; J gene: TRBJ2-3; D gene: NA; CDR3 DNA: TGTGCCAGCAGCTCTCTCAGCGGGAGCACAGATACGCAGTATTTT; CDR3 protein: CASSSLSGSTDTQYF
V gene: TRBV4-1; clone size: NA; J gene: TRBJ2-7; D gene: NA; CDR3 DNA: TGCGCCAGCAGCCCTCAGGCCAGCTCCTACGAGCAGTACTTC; CDR3 protein: CASSPQASSYEQYF
V gene: TRBV10-1; clone size: NA; J gene: TRBJ2-3; D gene: NA; CDR3 DNA: TGCGCCAGCACCCACGACGGACCAGAGAGGGAGGATACGCAGTATTTT; CDR3 protein: CASTHDGPEREDTQYF
V gene: TRBV6-5; clone size: NA; J gene: TRBJ1-3; D gene: NA; CDR3 DNA: TGTGCCAGCAGTTACTCGGGGGCGGAATCAAACACCATATATTTT; CDR3 protein: CASSYSGAESNTIYF
V gene: TRBV7-3; clone size: NA; J gene: TRBJ2-7; D gene: TRBD2; CDR3 DNA: TGTGCCAGCAGCCCACGGGCGGGAGGATCCTACGAGCAGTACTTC; CDR3 protein: CASSPRAGGSYEQYF
V gene: TRBV28; clone size: NA; J gene: TRBJ1-5; D gene: NA; CDR3 DNA: TGTGCCATCGGACCTAGCAATCAGCCCCAGCATTTT; CDR3 protein: CAIGPSNQPQHF
V gene: TRBV7-2; clone size: NA; J gene: TRBJ1-6; D gene: NA; CDR3 DNA: TGTGCCAGCAGCTTCGGAGGGGGGAATTCACCCCTCCACTTT; CDR3 protein: CASSFGGGNSPLHF
V gene: TRBV6-6; clone size: NA; J gene: TRBJ1-4; D gene: NA; CDR3 DNA: TGTGCCAGCAGTTACCAGTGGAGGTCTAATGAAAAACTGTTTTTT; CDR3 protein: CASSYQWRSNEKLFF
V gene: TRBV27; clone size: NA; J gene: TRBJ2-7; D gene: NA; CDR3 DNA: TGTGCCAGCAGTTTGGGCAGAACCTACGAGCAGTACTTC; CDR3 protein: CASSLGRTYEQYF
V gene: TRBV18; clone size: NA; J gene: TRBJ1-5; D gene: TRBD1; CDR3 DNA: TGTGCCAGCTCACCAGGACAGGAATACAATCAGCCCCAGCATTTT; CDR3 protein: CASSPGQEYNQPQHF
V gene: TRBV5-1; clone size: NA; J gene: TRBJ2-5; D gene: NA; CDR3 DNA: TGCGCCAGCAGCTTCGGGCTGAAAGAGACCCAGTACTTC; CDR3 protein: CASSFGLKETQYF
V gene: TRBV19; clone size: NA; J gene: TRBJ1-1; D gene: TRBD1; CDR3 DNA: TGTGCCAGTAGCGGTGGCTGGACAGGGACGACTGAAGCTTTCTTT; CDR3 protein: CASSGGWTGTTEAFF
V gene: TRBV9; clone size: once; J gene: TRBJ1-1; D gene: NA; CDR3 DNA: TGTGCCAGCAGCGTCGCAGGGAACACTGAAGCTTTCTTT; CDR3 protein: CASSVAGNTEAFF
V gene: TRBV12-3/TRBV12-4; clone size: NA; J gene: TRBJ1-2; D gene: NA; CDR3 DNA: TGTGCCAGCAGTTATGGAGCGGTTGGCTACACCTTC; CDR3 protein: CASSYGAVGYTF
V gene: TRBV29-1; clone size: NA; J gene: TRBJ2-7; D gene: NA; CDR3 DNA: TGCAGCGTCTCTATAGGCGACGAGCAGTACTTC; CDR3 protein: CSVSIGDEQYF
V gene: TRBV25-1; clone size: NA; J gene: TRBJ2-5; D gene: NA; CDR3 DNA: TGTGCCAGCAGTGTGGGCATGAAGACCCAGTACTTC; CDR3 protein: CASSVGMKTQYF
V gene: TRBV21-1; clone size: NA; J gene: TRBJ1-1; D gene: NA; CDR3 DNA: TGTGCCAGCAGGGTGGTCGTACAGGAGGAGAACACTGAAGCTTTCTTT; CDR3 protein: CASRVVVQEENTEAFF
V gene: TRBV3-1/TRBV3-2; clone size: NA; J gene: TRBJ1-2; D gene: NA; CDR3 DNA: TGTGCCAGCAGCCAAGTTACGGTTGTGGATGGCTACACCTTC; CDR3 protein: CASSQVTVVDGYTF
V gene: TRBV30; clone size: NA; J gene: TRBJ2-3; D gene: NA; CDR3 DNA: TGTGCCTGGCGTCGGTCAGATACGCAGTATTTT; CDR3 protein: CAWRRSDTQYF
V gene: TRBV11-2; clone size: NA; J gene: TRBJ2-1; D gene: NA; CDR3 DNA: TGTGCCAGCAGCTTAGATCGGCGGGGTGAGCAGTTCTTC; CDR3 protein: CASSLDRRGEQFF
V gene: TRBV5-1; clone size: NA; J gene: TRBJ1-2; D gene: NA; CDR3 DNA: TGCGCCAGCAGCTCTGGCCGGGGACACCTCTCTGGCTACACCTTC; CDR3 protein: CASSSGRGHLSGYTF
V gene: TRBV6-4; clone size: NA; J gene: TRBJ2-1; D gene: NA; CDR3 DNA: TGTGCCAGCAGTGACACTAGCAACAATGAGCAGTTCTTC; CDR3 protein: CASSDTSNNEQFF
V gene: TRBV28; clone size: NA; J gene: TRBJ2-7; D gene: TRBD1; CDR3 DNA: TGTGCCAGCAACCCGTTCCGGGACAGGACTACCTACGAGCAGTACTTC; CDR3 protein: CASNPFRDRTTYEQYF
V gene: TRBV10-3; clone size: NA; J gene: TRBJ1-5; D gene: TRBD1; CDR3 DNA: TGTGCCATCAGAGGACAGGATCCTATTGAGAGTAGCAATCAGCCCCAGCATTTT; CDR3 protein: CAIRGQDPIESSNQPQHF
V gene: TRBV2; clone size: NA; J gene: TRBJ1-1; D gene: TRBD1; CDR3 DNA: TGTGCCAGCAGTGGGGGACAGCAAAGGACCATGAACACTGAAGCTTTCTTT; CDR3 protein: CASSGGQQRTMNTEAFF
V gene: TRBV15; clone size: NA; J gene: TRBJ1-5; D gene: NA; CDR3 DNA: TGTGCCACCAGCAGTCGGGGACCGGACAGCGCTGGGCCCCAGCATTTT; CDR3 protein: CATSSRGPDSAGPQHF
V gene: TRBV19; clone size: once; J gene: TRBJ2-7; D gene: NA; CDR3 DNA: TGTGCCAGTACCCGCGGGACTGGAGAGTCCTACGAGCAGTACTTC; CDR3 protein: CASTRGTGESYEQYF
V gene: TRBV5-1; clone size: NA; J gene: TRBJ2-7; D gene: NA; CDR3 DNA: TGCGCCAGCAGCTTGAGGGTGGGACCCTACGAGCAGTACTTC; CDR3 protein: CASSLRVGPYEQYF
V gene: TRBV7-9; clone size: NA; J gene: TRBJ1-1; D gene: NA; CDR3 DNA: TGTGCCAGCAGCTTAGACTCCAGGGGTCGGAACACTGAAGCTTTCTTT; CDR3 protein: CASSLDSRGRNTEAFF
V gene: TRBV5-5; clone size: NA; J gene: TRBJ2-5; D gene: NA; CDR3 DNA: TGTGCCAGCAGCTTGGGGGATACGGGACAAGAGTACCAAGAGACCCAGTACTTC; CDR3 protein: CASSLGDTGQEYQETQYF
V gene: TRBV6-5; clone size: NA; J gene: TRBJ1-2; D gene: NA; CDR3 DNA: TGTGCCAGCAGTAACTATGGCTACACCTTC; CDR3 protein: CASSNYGYTF
V gene: TRBV18; clone size: NA; J gene: TRBJ1-3; D gene: NA; CDR3 DNA: TGTGCCAGCTCACCATTGATCGAACGCTCTGGAAACACCATATATTTT; CDR3 protein: CASSPLIERSGNTIYF
V gene: TRBV6-5; clone size: once; J gene: TRBJ1-2; D gene: TRBD1; CDR3 DNA: TGTGCCAGCAGTTATCGACAGGGCTATGGCTACACCTTC; CDR3 protein: CASSYRQGYGYTF
V gene: TRBV4-1; clone size: NA; J gene: TRBJ2-1; D gene: NA; CDR3 DNA: TGCGCCAGCAGCACGGACTCAAACAATGAGCAGTTCTTC; CDR3 protein: CASSTDSNNEQFF
V gene: TRBV2; clone size: NA; J gene: TRBJ2-5; D gene: NA; CDR3 DNA: TGTGCCAGCAGTGCTGGCGGGAAAGAGACCCAGTACTTC; CDR3 protein: CASSAGGKETQYF
V gene: TRBV27; clone size: NA; J gene: TRBJ1-5; D gene: TRBD1; CDR3 DNA: TGTGCCAGCAGTACTACCTGGACAGGGCGCCTCAATCAGCCCCAGCATTTT; CDR3 protein: CASSTTWTGRLNQPQHF
V gene: TRBV6-5; clone size: NA; J gene: TRBJ1-5; D gene: NA; CDR3 DNA: TGTGCCAGCAGTCCCGGGAGGGGTCAGCCCCAGCATTTT; CDR3 protein: CASSPGRGQPQHF
V gene: TRBV29-1; clone size: NA; J gene: TRBJ1-1; D gene: NA; CDR3 DNA: TGCAGCGCCCTGGTCAGGGGAAGGAATACTGAAGCTTTCTTT; CDR3 protein: CSALVRGRNTEAFF
V gene: TRBV28; clone size: NA; J gene: TRBJ2-7; D gene: NA; CDR3 DNA: TGTGCCAGCACTTCCCCGACCTACGAGCAGTACTTC; CDR3 protein: CASTSPTYEQYF
V gene: TRBV11-3; clone size: NA; J gene: TRBJ1-1; D gene: NA; CDR3 DNA: TGTGCCAGCAGCTTAGACAGGGCGAACACTGAAGCTTTCTTT; CDR3 protein: CASSLDRANTEAFF
V gene: TRBV5-1; clone size: NA; J gene: TRBJ2-7; D gene: NA; CDR3 DNA: TGCGCCAGCAGCGACCGGGACAACGACGAGCAGTACTTC; CDR3 protein: CASSDRDNDEQYF